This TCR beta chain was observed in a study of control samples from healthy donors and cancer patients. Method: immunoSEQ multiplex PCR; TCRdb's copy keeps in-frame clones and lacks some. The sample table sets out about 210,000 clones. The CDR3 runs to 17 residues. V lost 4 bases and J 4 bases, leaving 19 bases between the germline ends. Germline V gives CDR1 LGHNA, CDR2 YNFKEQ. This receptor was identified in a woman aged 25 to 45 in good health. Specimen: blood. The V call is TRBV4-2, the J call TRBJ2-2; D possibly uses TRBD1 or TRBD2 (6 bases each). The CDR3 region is CASSPRPFGGGTGELFF. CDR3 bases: TGTGCCAGCAGCCCCCGGCCTTTCGGGGGCGGCACCGGGGAGCTGTTTTTT.